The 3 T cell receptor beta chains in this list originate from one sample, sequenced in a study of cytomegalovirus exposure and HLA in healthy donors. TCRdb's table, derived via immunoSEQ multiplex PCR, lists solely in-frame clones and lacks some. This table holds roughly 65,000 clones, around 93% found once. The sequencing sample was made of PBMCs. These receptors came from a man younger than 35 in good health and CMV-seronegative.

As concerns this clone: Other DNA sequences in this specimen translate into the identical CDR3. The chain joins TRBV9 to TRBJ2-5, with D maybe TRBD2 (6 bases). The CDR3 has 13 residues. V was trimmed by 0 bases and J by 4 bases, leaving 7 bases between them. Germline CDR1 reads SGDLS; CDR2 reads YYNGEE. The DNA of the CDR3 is TGTGCCAGCAGCGTAGGGGGAGGAGAGACCCAGTACTTC. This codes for CASSVGGGETQYF.

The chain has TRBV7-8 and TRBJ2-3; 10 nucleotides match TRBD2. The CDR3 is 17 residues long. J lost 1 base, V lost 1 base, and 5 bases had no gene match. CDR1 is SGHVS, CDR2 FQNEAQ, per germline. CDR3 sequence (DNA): TGTGCCAGCAGCTTAGGGGAGGGGACTAGCGGCACAGATACGCAGTATTTT. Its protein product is CASSLGEGTSGTDTQYF.

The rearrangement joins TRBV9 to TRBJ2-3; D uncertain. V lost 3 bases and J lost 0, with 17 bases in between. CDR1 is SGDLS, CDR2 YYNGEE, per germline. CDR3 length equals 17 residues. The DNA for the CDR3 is TGTGCCAGCAGCGCACCCGCAATGGCAGGAAGCACAGATACGCAGTATTTT. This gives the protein CASSAPAMAGSTDTQYF.